Listed below are T cell receptor beta chains from one sample, sequenced in a study of blood T cells in healthy people across ages. MiXCR, applied by TCRdb to the 5' RACE reads, yields one record per CDR3 protein. Of about 680,000 distinct CDR3 sequences in the sample, 49% were seen once. What was sequenced was blood. All receptors come from a woman aged 55-70 years in good health. Each CDR3 is given with its conserved first and last residue. Each record gives: D gene, clone size, J gene, CDR3 length, V gene, CDR3 DNA, CDR3 protein. D genes are given only for firm matches. Some rows have no size entry. The others give once, few or many, or a class for an expanded clone.

- - TRBJ1-6 18 TRBV7-8 TGTGCCAGCAGCTTTGTGTTCGGGTTGGGGGGGCTGAATTCACCCCTCCACTTT CASSFVFGLGGLNSPLHF
TRBD2 many TRBJ2-7 17 TRBV4-3 TGCGCCAGCAGCCAAGAATACGGCGGGAGTAAGGGCTACGAGCAGTACTTC CASSQEYGGSKGYEQYF
TRBD2 many TRBJ2-7 15 TRBV20-1 TGCAGTGCTAGAGATCCAGCTAGCGGGAGGAACGAGCAGTACTTC CSARDPASGRNEQYF
- - TRBJ1-1 14 TRBV4-3 TGCGCCAGCAGCCCAGAGGTGGGGGGTGCTGAAGCTTTCTTT CASSPEVGGAEAFF
TRBD1 - TRBJ1-2 14 TRBV18 TGTGCCAGCTCAGAAGAAGTAGGGGGCGACGGCTACACCTTC CASSEEVGGDGYTF
TRBD2 - TRBJ2-7 15 TRBV7-2 TGTGCCAGCAGCCCCTCGACTAGCGGGAGGGGCGAGCAGTACTTC CASSPSTSGRGEQYF
- - TRBJ2-7 14 TRBV27 TGTGCCAGCAGTGATCAGAACAGGGGAGGCACCCAGTACTTC CASSDQNRGGTQYF
- - TRBJ2-3 17 TRBV18 TGTGCCAGCTCACCACCGTTTCCACCGCAGGGCACAGATACGCAGTATTTT CASSPPFPPQGTDTQYF
- few TRBJ2-1 16 TRBV27 TGTGCCAGCAGTTTTGGGCGGGCGTCCTCCTACAATGAGCAGTTCTTC CASSFGRASSYNEQFF
TRBD1 few TRBJ2-5 14 TRBV7-2 TGTGCCAGCAGCCAAGGGACAGTCCAAGAGACCCAGTACTTC CASSQGTVQETQYF
- once TRBJ2-5 16 TRBV7-2 TGTGCCAGCAGCTTAGTATCAGGGAGGATTTACAATGAGCAGTACTTC CASSLVSGRIYNEQYF
TRBD2 - TRBJ2-5 17 TRBV28 TGTGCCAGCAGTCCTGGGGGACTAGCGGAGTCGCAAGAGACCCAGTACTTC CASSPGGLAESQETQYF
TRBD2 - TRBJ2-1 14 TRBV5-4 TGTGCCAGCAGCTTGGGACTAGCGGACAATGAGCAGTTCTTC CASSLGLADNEQFF
- - TRBJ1-1 13 TRBV6-5 TGTGCCTCCTGGGACGGGGGGCGAACTGAAGCTTTCTTT CASWDGGRTEAFF
- - TRBJ1-6 13 TRBV15 TGTGCCACCGCGGGACACAATAATTCACCCCTCCACTTT CATAGHNNSPLHF
- - TRBJ2-5 14 TRBV20-1 TGCAGTGCTAGAGAGGGGGTTAGGAGTGAGACCCAGTACTTC CSAREGVRSETQYF
TRBD2 - TRBJ2-1 18 TRBV9 TGTGCCAGCAGCGTAGAGGGCGGGAGAGGTGCCTCCTACAATGAGCAGTTCTTC CASSVEGGRGASYNEQFF
TRBD2 - TRBJ2-5 17 TRBV20-1 TGCAGTGCTAGAGACGGACTAGCGGGCTTCAAAGGGGAGACCCAGTACTTC CSARDGLAGFKGETQYF
TRBD1 once TRBJ1-2 13 TRBV27 TGTACCAGCGGGCAGGAACAGGGGTATGGCTACACCTTC CTSGQEQGYGYTF
- - TRBJ2-5 14 TRBV6-1 TGTGCCAGCAGTGCACTCGGGGGTCAAGAGACCCAGTACTTC CASSALGGQETQYF
TRBD2 - TRBJ2-7 18 TRBV28 TGTGCCAGCGGTTACGGACTAGCGGGTCCCTCGGGGAGCTACGAGCAGTACTTC CASGYGLAGPSGSYEQYF
- many TRBJ2-5 13 TRBV29-1 TGCAGCGTTGCTTTGGCCGCGCGGGAGACCCAGTACTTC CSVALAARETQYF
- many TRBJ2-3 14 TRBV20-1 TGCAGTGCTGCGGACCGCTCTAGCACAGATACGCAGTATTTT CSAADRSSTDTQYF
TRBD2 - TRBJ2-1 14 TRBV7-2 TGTGCCAGCAGCTACGGTGGCGGGAGTAATGAGCAGTTCTTC CASSYGGGSNEQFF
TRBD1 - TRBJ2-7 12 TRBV7-2 TGTGCCAGCAGTCACAGGGGTAGCGAGCAGTACTTC CASSHRGSEQYF
TRBD2 - TRBJ2-1 16 TRBV20-1 TGCAGTGCTAGGCATCGGGAGGCCGTGTCCTACAATGAGCAGTTCTTC CSARHREAVSYNEQFF
- - TRBJ2-7 13 TRBV29-1 TGCAGCGTTGAAGCCAGGGGATTCAACGAGCAGTACTTC CSVEARGFNEQYF
- few TRBJ2-3 14 TRBV20-1 TGCAGTGCTAGTGAACCTAGCGCGGTAGATACGCAGTATTTT CSASEPSAVDTQYF
TRBD2 - TRBJ2-7 16 TRBV20-1 TGCAGTGCTAGAGAACTAGCGGCACCTTCCTACAATGAGCAGTACTTC CSARELAAPSYNEQYF
- - TRBJ2-7 11 TRBV2 TGTGCCAGGGGAATTCACAATGAGCAGTACTTC CARGIHNEQYF
- few TRBJ1-2 13 TRBV4-2 TGTGCCAGCAGCCAAGATCTGTTTGAGGGCTACACCTTC CASSQDLFEGYTF
- - TRBJ2-6 16 TRBV12-3/TRBV12-4 TGTGCCAGCATAGACCCAGCTAACTCTGGGGCCAACGTCCTGACTTTC CASIDPANSGANVLTF
TRBD2 - TRBJ2-5 12 TRBV4-2 TGTACCAGCAGCCCGAGCGGGAGAGAGCAGTACTTC CTSSPSGREQYF
- - TRBJ2-5 13 TRBV10-3 TGTGCCATCGCCCATGTGGGGGAGGAGACCCAGTACTTC CAIAHVGEETQYF
- few TRBJ2-7 13 TRBV14 TGTGCCAGCAGCCAACAGGGGGGTGGCGAGCAGTACTTC CASSQQGGGEQYF
TRBD2 many TRBJ2-1 16 TRBV12-5 TGTGCTAGTGGCGGTCGGACTAGCGGGAAGGGCCATGAGCAGTTCTTC CASGGRTSGKGHEQFF
TRBD1 - TRBJ2-4 16 TRBV7-9 TGTGCCAGCAGCCTATTAAAGGGGGCAGTAGGGAACATTCAGTACTTC CASSLLKGAVGNIQYF
- few TRBJ1-1 13 TRBV29-1 TGCAGCACCCGACAGGTCTTGAACACTGAAGCTTTCTTT CSTRQVLNTEAFF
- - TRBJ1-6 16 TRBV7-8 TGTGCCAGCAGCTTACCGTTACGCTCCTATAATTCACCCCTCCACTTT CASSLPLRSYNSPLHF